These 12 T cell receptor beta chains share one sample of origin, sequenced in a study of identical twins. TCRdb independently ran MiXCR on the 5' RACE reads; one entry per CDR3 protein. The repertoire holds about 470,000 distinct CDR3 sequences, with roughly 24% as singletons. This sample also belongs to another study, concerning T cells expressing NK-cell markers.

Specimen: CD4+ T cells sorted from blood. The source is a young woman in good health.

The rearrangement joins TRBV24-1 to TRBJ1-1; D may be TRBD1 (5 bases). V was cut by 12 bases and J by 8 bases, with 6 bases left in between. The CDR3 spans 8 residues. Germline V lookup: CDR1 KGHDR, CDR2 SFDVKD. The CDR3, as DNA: TGTGCCCGGGGGGAAGCTTTCTTT. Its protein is CARGEAFF.

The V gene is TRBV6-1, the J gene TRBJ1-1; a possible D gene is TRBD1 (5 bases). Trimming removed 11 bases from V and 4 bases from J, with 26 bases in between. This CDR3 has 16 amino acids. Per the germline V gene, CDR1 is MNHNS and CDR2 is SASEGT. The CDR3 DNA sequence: TGTGCCGGACGGGGGGGGGGACCCACCCGAGGCACTGAAGCTTTCTTT. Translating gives CAGRGGGPTRGTEAFF.

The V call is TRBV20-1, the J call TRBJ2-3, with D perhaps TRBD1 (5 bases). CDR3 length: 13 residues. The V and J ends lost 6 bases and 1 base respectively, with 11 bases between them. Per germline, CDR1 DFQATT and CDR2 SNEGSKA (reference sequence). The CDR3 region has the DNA TGCAGTGCCAGGGAACGGGGCACAGATACGCAGTATTTT. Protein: CSARERGTDTQYF.

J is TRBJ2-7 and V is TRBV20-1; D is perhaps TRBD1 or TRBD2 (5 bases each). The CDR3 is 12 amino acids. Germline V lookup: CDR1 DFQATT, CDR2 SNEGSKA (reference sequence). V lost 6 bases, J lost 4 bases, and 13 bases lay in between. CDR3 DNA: TGCAGTGCATCGGGGCATGGATACGAGCAGTACTTC. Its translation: CSASGHGYEQYF.

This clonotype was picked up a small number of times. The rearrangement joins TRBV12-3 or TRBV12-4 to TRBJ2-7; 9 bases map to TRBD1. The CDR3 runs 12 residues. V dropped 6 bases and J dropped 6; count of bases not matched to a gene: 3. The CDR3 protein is CASSPTGGEQYF. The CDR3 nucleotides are TGTGCCAGCAGCCCGACAGGGGGCGAGCAGTACTTC.

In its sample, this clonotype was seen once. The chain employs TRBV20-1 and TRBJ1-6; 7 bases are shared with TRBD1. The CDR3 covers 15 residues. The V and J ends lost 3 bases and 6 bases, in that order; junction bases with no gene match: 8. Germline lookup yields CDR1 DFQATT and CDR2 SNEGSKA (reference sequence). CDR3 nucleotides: TGCAGTGCTAGTAAGGGGGCGAGGATTAATTCACCCCTCCACTTT. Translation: CSASKGARINSPLHF.

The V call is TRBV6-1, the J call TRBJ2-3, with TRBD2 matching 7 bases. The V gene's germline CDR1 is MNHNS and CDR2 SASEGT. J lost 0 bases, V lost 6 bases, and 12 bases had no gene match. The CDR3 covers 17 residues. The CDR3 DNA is TGTGCCAGCAGAGATTCCCCACTAGCGTCTAGCACAGATACGCAGTATTTT. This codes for CASRDSPLASSTDTQYF.

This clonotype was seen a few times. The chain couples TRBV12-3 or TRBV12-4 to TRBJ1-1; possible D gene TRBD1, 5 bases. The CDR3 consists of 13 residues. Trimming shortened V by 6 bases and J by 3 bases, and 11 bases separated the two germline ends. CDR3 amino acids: CASRQDFHTEAFF. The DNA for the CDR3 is TGTGCCAGCAGACAGGATTTTCACACTGAAGCTTTCTTT.

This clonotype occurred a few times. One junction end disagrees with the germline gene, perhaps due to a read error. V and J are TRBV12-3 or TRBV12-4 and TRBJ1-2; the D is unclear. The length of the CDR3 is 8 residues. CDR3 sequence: CASSLAEF. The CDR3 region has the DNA TGTGCCAGCAGTCTAGCAGAGTTC.

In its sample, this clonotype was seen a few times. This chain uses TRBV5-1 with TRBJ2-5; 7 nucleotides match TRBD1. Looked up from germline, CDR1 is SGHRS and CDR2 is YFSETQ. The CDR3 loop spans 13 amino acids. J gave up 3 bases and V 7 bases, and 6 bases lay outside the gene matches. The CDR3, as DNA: TGCGCCAGCGCCCATGGACAGGAAGAGACCCAGTACTTC. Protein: CASAHGQEETQYF.

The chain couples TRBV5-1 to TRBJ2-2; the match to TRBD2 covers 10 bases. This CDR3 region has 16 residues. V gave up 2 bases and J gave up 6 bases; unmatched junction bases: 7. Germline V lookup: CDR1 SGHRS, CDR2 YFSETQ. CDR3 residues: CASSLGFGLAAGELFF. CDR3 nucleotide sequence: TGCGCCAGCAGCTTAGGTTTCGGACTAGCGGCCGGGGAGCTGTTTTTT. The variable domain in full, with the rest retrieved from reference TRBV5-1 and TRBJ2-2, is KAGVTQTPRYLIKTRGQQVTLSCSPISGHRSVSWYQQTPGQGLQFLFEYFSETQRNKGNFPGRFSGRQFSNSRSEMNVSTLELGDSALYLCASSLGFGLAAGELFFGEGSRLTVL.

The CDR3 protein is CASSRGSGTGELFF. The CDR3 nucleotides read TGTGCCAGCAGCAGGGGTTCGGGCACCGGGGAGCTGTTTTTT. The V gene is TRBV12-3 or TRBV12-4, the J gene TRBJ2-2, with a tentative D call TRBD1 (6 bases). Trimming took 6 bases from V and 4 from J, leaving 12 bases between them. The CDR3 length is 14 residues.